This T cell receptor beta chain was obtained from a study of blood T cell repertoires in COVID-19. This clone was seen once. Trimming took 7 bases from V and 6 from J; bases not matched to a gene: 3. This CDR3 contains 12 residues. Original processing methods: Amplification of reference gene primers provided the estimated nucleated cell counts. Generated by immunoSEQ multiplex PCR, the TCRdb table keeps only in-frame clones and is missing some. D and trimming come from the DNA, and the V and J calls and clone size come from that table. Of fewer than 300,000 clones listed, about 90% are singletons. The origin of this receptor is a person between 18 and 35 years old with COVID-19, enrolled during active disease. The specimen sequenced was peripheral blood. The V and J genes are TRBV23-1 and TRBJ1-2; 9 positions agree with TRBD1. TRBV23-1 is an open reading frame, and its role is uncertain. The CDR3: CASITGGNGYTF. The CDR3 coding sequence is TGCGCCAGCATAACAGGGGGCAATGGCTACACCTTC.